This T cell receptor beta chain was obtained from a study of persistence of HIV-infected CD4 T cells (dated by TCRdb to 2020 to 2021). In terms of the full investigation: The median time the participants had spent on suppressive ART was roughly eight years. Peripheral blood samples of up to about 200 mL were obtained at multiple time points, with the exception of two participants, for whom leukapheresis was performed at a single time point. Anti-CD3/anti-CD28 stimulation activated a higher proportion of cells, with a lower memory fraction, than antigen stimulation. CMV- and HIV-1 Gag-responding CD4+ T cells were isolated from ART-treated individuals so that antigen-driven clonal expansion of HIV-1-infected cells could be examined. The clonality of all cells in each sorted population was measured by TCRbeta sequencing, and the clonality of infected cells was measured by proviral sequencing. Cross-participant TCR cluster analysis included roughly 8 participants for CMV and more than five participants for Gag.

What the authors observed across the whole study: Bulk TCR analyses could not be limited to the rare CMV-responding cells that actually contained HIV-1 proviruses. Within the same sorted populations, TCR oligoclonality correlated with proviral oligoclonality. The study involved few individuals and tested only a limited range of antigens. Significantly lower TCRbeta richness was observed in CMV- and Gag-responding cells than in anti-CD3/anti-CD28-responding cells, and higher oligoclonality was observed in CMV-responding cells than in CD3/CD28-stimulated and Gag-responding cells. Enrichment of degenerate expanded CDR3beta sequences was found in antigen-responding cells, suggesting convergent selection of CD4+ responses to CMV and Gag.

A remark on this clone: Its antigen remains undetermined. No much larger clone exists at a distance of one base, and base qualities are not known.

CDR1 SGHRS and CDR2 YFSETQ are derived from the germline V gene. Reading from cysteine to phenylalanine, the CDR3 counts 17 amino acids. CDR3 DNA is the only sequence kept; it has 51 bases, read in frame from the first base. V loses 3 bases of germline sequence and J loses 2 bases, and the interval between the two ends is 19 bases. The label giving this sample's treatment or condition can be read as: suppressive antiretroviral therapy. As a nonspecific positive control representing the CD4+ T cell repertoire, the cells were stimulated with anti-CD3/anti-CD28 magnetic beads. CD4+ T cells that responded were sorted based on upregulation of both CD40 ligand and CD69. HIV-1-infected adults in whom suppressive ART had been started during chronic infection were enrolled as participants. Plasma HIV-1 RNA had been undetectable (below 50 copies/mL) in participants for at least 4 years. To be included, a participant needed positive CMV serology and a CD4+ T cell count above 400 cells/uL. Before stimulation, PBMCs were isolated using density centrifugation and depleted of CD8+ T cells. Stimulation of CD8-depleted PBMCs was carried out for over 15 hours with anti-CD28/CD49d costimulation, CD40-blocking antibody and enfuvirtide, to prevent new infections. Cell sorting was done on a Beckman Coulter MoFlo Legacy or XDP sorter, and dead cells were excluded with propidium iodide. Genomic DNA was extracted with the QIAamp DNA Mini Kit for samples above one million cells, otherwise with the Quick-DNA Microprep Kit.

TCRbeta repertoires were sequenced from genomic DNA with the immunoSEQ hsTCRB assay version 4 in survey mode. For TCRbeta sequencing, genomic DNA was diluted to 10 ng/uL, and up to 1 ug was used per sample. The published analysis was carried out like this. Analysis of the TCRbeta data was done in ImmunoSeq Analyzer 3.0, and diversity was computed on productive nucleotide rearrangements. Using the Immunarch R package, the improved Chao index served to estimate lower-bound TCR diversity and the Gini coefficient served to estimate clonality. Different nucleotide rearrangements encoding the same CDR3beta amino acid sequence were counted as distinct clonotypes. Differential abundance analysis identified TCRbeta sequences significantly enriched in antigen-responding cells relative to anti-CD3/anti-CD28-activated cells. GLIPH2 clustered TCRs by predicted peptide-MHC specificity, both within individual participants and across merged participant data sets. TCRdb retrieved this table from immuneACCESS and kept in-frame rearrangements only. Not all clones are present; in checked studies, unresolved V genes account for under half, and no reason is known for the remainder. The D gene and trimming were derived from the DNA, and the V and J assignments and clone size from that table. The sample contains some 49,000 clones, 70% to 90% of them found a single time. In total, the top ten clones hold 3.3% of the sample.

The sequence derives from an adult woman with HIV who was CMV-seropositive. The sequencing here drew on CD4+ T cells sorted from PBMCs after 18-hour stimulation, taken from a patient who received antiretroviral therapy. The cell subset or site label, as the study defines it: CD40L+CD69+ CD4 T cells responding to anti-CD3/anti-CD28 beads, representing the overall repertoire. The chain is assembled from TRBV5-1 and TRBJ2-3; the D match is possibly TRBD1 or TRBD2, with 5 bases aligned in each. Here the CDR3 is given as CASSSPGTVRDTDTQYF. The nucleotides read TGCGCCAGCAGCTCGCCCGGGACCGTCAGGGACACAGATACGCAGTATTTT.